These 25 T cell receptor beta chains came from one sample sequenced in a study of CDR3 diversity in severe acne (dated by TCRdb to the late 2010s). The library came from PCR. The data were produced on an Illumina HiSeq 2000. Using fastp trimming at Q25 and MiXCR clonotype assembly, TCRdb reanalyzed the public sequencing data and kept in-frame beta chains. One record per CDR3 amino acid sequence lists the most common genes and DNA. The table for this sample lists about 98,000 distinct CDR3 sequences; about half of them were counted only once. The ten largest clones represent approximately 13% of the sample. Sequences were obtained from blood. These receptors came from a male donor with acne.

In this sample, this clonotype turned up a few times. This chain uses TRBV20-1 with TRBJ2-2; D is unresolved. CDR1 and CDR2 (germline): DFQATT, SNEGSKA (reference sequence). V lost 1 base to trimming and J lost 1 base, with 4 bases between them. The CDR3 has 13 residues. The CDR3 DNA reads as TGCAGTGCTAGAGGGCAGAACACCGGGGAGCTGTTTTTT. The encoded protein is CSARGQNTGELFF.

This clonotype was recorded at least ten times. The genes are TRBV20-1 and TRBJ1-5; D is possibly TRBD1 (5 bases). The CDR3 extends over 13 amino acids. CDR1 DFQATT and CDR2 SNEGSKA come from the germline V gene (reference sequence). Trimming cost V 7 bases and J 4 bases, with 14 bases left between them. The CDR3 coding sequence is TGCAGTGTTAGGGAGGGGAGTAATCAGCCCCAGCATTTT. It encodes CSVREGSNQPQHF.

The chain uses TRBV10-3 and TRBJ2-3; D may be TRBD2 (6 bases). The CDR3 contains 12 residues. Germline V gene sequence: CDR1 ENHRY, CDR2 SYGVKD. Between the trimmed V and J ends, which lost 10 bases and 15 bases, there was a span of 23 bases. As DNA, the CDR3 is TGTGCCACCCAACGAAAGGCGGGGCAGCATTATTTT. Its protein is CATQRKAGQHYF.

This clonotype showed up just a few times. The chain has TRBV3-1 and TRBJ2-5; TRBD2 might be the D (6 bases). Trimming stripped 3 bases from V and 5 bases from J, with 13 bases between. The V gene's germline CDR1 is LGHDT and CDR2 YNNKEL (reference sequence). The CDR3 spans 14 residues. The CDR3 DNA reads as TGTGCCAGCAGCCAGGGGACTCGCAGGGAGACCCAGTACTTC. Its translation is CASSQGTRRETQYF.

This clonotype appeared once. The chain has TRBV10-3 and TRBJ1-4, with a tentative D call TRBD1 (6 bases). CDR3 length: 15 residues. V was pared by 10 bases and J by 8 bases, with 23 bases between. Germline lookup yields CDR1 ENHRY and CDR2 SYGVKD. The CDR3 DNA reads as TGTGCCAGCAGCGCTCCACAGGGTGTAGAAGAAAAACTGTTTTTT. It is translated as CASSAPQGVEEKLFF.

As for this clonotype: The CDR3 carries no conserved terminal phenylalanine or tryptophan, so it likely arises from a read error. This chain links TRBV10-3 with TRBJ1-1; no definite D call. Per the germline V gene, CDR1 is ENHRY and CDR2 is SYGVKD. V lost 2 bases and J 7 bases, leaving 8 bases between the germline ends. The CDR3 has 12 amino acids. The CDR3 sequence: CAISEPRSEAFS. The CDR3 DNA sequence: TGTGCCATCAGTGAGCCGAGGAGTGAAGCTTTCTCT.

In this sample, this clonotype turned up a few times. The V call is TRBV28, the J call TRBJ1-2, with 9 bases matching TRBD1. Germline V gives CDR1 MDHEN, CDR2 SYDVKM. CDR3 length equals 12 residues. With 5 bases clipped from V and 8 bases from J, the junction kept 3 bases outside the gene matches. The DNA for the CDR3 is TGTGCCAGCAGTGGGACAGGGCAGGGCTACACCTTC. It yields the protein CASSGTGQGYTF.

This clonotype was detected ten times or more. V is TRBV5-1 and J is TRBJ2-2; D is perhaps TRBD2 (6 bases). Germline V lookup: CDR1 SGHRS, CDR2 YFSETQ. This CDR3 region has 14 residues. Deletions cut 0 bases from V and 4 bases from J, with 7 bases between. The CDR3 nucleotides read TGCGCCAGCAGCTTGGCCGGGAGCACCGGGGAGCTGTTTTTT. Translation: CASSLAGSTGELFF.

This clonotype was seen only a few times. V and J are TRBV7-6 and TRBJ2-5; no clear D. The J call may be faulty, since TRBJ2-1 better matches the DNA end. Germline V CDR1 and CDR2: SGHVS, FNYEAQ. This CDR3 spans 15 amino acids. CDR3 sequence: CASSPTTGWVNEQFF. For the CDR3, the DNA is TGTGCCAGCAGCCCGACGACCGGGTGGGTCAATGAGCAGTTCTTC.

The chain employs TRBV15 and TRBJ1-5; D may be TRBD1 (6 bases). This CDR3 comprises 14 residues. From germline, CDR1 is LNHNV and CDR2 YYDKDF (reference sequence). Trimming shortened V by 5 bases and J by 7 bases, and 15 bases separated the two germline ends. DNA of the CDR3: TGTGCCACCAGCTCACCAGGGGAGGGGCAGCCCCAGCATTTT. Translated, it gives CATSSPGEGQPQHF.

The chain carries TRBV19 and TRBJ1-1, with 7 bases fitting TRBD1. The germline V gene encodes CDR1 LNHDA and CDR2 SQIVND (reference sequence). The J segment lost 0 bases and the V segment lost 3 bases, leaving 16 bases of the junction unmatched. There are 19 residues in the CDR3. The CDR3, as DNA: TGTGCCAGTAGTATTGGCGGACAGGCGAATGTTTTTATGAACACTGAAGCTTTCTTT. This codes for CASSIGGQANVFMNTEAFF.

This chain connects TRBV12-5 to TRBJ2-5; weak D call: TRBD2 (5 bases). CDR3 length: 11 amino acids. Germline loops: CDR1 LGHNT, CDR2 FRNRAP. V shed 6 bases and J shed 5 bases, with 7 bases lying between them. CDR3 protein: CASGRRETQYF. Here the CDR3 DNA reads TGTGCTAGTGGAAGGAGGGAGACCCAGTACTTC.

This chain joins TRBV6-5 and TRBJ1-2, with D uncertain. V gave up 6 bases and J gave up 1 base, with 12 bases separating them. Per germline, CDR1 MNHEY and CDR2 SVGAGI. The CDR3 is 14 amino acids. CDR3 in amino acids: CASRSNGHNYGYTF. The CDR3 DNA sequence: TGTGCCAGCAGGTCGAACGGTCATAACTATGGCTACACCTTC.

This rearrangement joins TRBV19 to TRBJ1-5; D remains ambiguous. The CDR3 totals 17 residues. Germline CDR1 is LNHDA and CDR2 is SQIVND (reference sequence). The V end was cut by 4 bases, the J end by 0 bases, with 16 bases between. CDR3: CASSTTTGDYSNQPQHF. For the CDR3, the DNA is TGTGCCAGTAGTACAACGACTGGAGATTATAGCAATCAGCCCCAGCATTTT. Drawing the rest from reference TRBV19 and TRBJ1-5, the complete variable domain is DGGITQSPKYLFRKEGQNVTLSCEQNLNHDAMYWYRQDPGQGLRLIYYSQIVNDFQKGDIAEGYSVSREKKESFPLTVTSAQKNPTAFYLCASSTTTGDYSNQPQHFGDGTRLSIL.

This chain connects TRBV2 to TRBJ1-4, with 12 positions matching TRBD1. The length of the CDR3 is 17 residues. CDR1 is SNHLY, CDR2 FYNNEI, per germline. V shed 7 bases, J shed 7 bases, and the junction held 13 bases outside the gene matches. CDR3 residues: CASITGTGGAVGEKLFF. The CDR3 nucleotides read TGTGCCAGCATCACCGGGACAGGGGGCGCGGTGGGTGAAAAACTGTTTTTT.

The gene calls are TRBV7-8 and TRBJ2-7; D unresolved. Germline CDR1 reads SGHVS; CDR2 reads FQNEAQ. This CDR3 contains 13 residues. V lost 3 bases to trimming and J lost 2 bases, with 8 bases between them. CDR3 sequence reads: CASSFHAAYEQYF. The CDR3 nucleotides are TGTGCCAGCAGCTTTCACGCAGCCTACGAGCAGTACTTC. Combining the CDR3 with reference TRBV7-8 and TRBJ2-7 gives the whole variable domain GAGVSQSPRYKVAKRGQDVALRCDPISGHVSLFWYQQALGQGPEFLTYFQNEAQLDKSGLPSDRFFAERPEGSVSTLKIQRTQQEDSAVYLCASSFHAAYEQYFGPGTRLTVT.

V is TRBV10-1 and J is TRBJ2-5, with no clear D. V dropped 10 bases and J dropped 4 bases, with 16 bases sitting between them. Germline CDR1 WNHNN, CDR2 SYGVQD (reference sequence). The CDR3 runs to 13 residues. The CDR3 spells CANAVRHLETQYF. CDR3 coding DNA: TGCGCCAATGCCGTAAGGCATCTAGAGACCCAGTACTTC.

There are a few counts of this clonotype. The CDR3 loop reads CAIRASYEQYF. The CDR3 bases are TGTGCCATCAGGGCCTCCTACGAGCAGTACTTC. The gene calls are TRBV10-3 and TRBJ2-7; D remains unclear. CDR1 ENHRY and CDR2 SYGVKD come from the germline V gene. V was pared by 6 bases and J by 0 bases, with 3 bases between. This CDR3 contains 11 residues.

This clonotype has a count of ten or more. The chain uses TRBV29-1 and TRBJ2-1; the D is unclear. This CDR3 has 14 amino acids. Trimming cost V 4 bases and J 1 base, with 11 bases left between them. Germline CDR1 and CDR2: SQVTM and ANQGSEA. The CDR3 reads CSVVESPSYNEQFF. In nucleotides, the CDR3 is TGCAGCGTTGTGGAGAGCCCTTCCTACAATGAGCAGTTCTTC.

This clonotype was detected many times. The J gene is TRBJ2-7, the V gene TRBV6-1; D unresolved. Germline values: CDR1 MNHNS, CDR2 SASEGT. The CDR3 totals 13 residues. V was shortened by 2 bases and J by 1 base, with 6 bases between the two germline ends. In DNA form, the CDR3 reads TGTGCCAGCAGTGAATACCAGTCCTACGAGCAGTACGTC. Translated, it gives CASSEYQSYEQYV.

The chain recombines TRBV15 with TRBJ1-3, with a tentative D call TRBD1 (6 bases). This CDR3 spans 16 amino acids. Germline V gene data show CDR1 as LNHNV and CDR2 as YYDKDF (reference sequence). Trimming shortened V by 1 base and J by 2 bases, and 12 bases separated the two germline ends. The CDR3, as DNA: TGTGCCACCAGCAGAGGTCTACAGGGAACTGGAAACACCATATATTTT. Translated: CATSRGLQGTGNTIYF.

The chain recombines TRBV24-1 with TRBJ1-2, with D possibly being TRBD1 (5 bases). CDR1 is KGHDR and CDR2 is SFDVKD in the germline V gene. The ends were cut back, 3 bases at V and 6 bases at J, with 22 bases in the middle. This CDR3 region has 17 residues. The CDR3 sequence is CATSDQSGGNLMDGYTF. The DNA for the CDR3 is TGTGCCACCAGTGATCAGTCGGGGGGAAACCTAATGGATGGCTACACCTTC.

As concerns this clonotype: This clone may be a read error of a much larger clone one base away. This chain links TRBV4-1 with TRBJ2-7; either TRBD1 or TRBD2 may fit D (5 bases each). This CDR3 has 15 residues. Germline lookup yields CDR1 MGHRA and CDR2 YSYEKL. CDR3 in DNA: TGCGCCAGCAGCCTTCTTACCGCCGACGGGGACGAGCAGCACTTC. The encoded protein is CASSLLTADGDEQHF.

Notes on this clonotype: The germline gene is not matched at one end of the junction; a read error may be the cause. The V call is TRBV10-3, the J call TRBJ1-5; 7 positions match TRBD1. CDR1 is ENHRY, CDR2 SYGVKD, per germline. CDR3 length: 15 amino acids. In DNA, the CDR3 is TGTGCCACCAGTGAAACGGGACAGCGGAATCAGCCCCAGCATTTT. Protein: CATSETGQRNQPQHF.

This clonotype appeared many times. J is TRBJ1-5 and V is TRBV11-2; D may be TRBD1 (6 bases). V gave up 1 base and J gave up 4 bases, with 17 bases separating them. CDR3 length: 17 residues. The germline V gene has CDR1 SGHAT and CDR2 FQNNGV. CDR3 loop: CASSLGAVGTLNQPQHF. In nucleotides, the CDR3 is TGTGCCAGCAGCTTAGGGGCAGTCGGGACACTTAATCAGCCCCAGCATTTT.